The 18 T cell receptor beta chains listed next were all sequenced from one sample in a study of T cells in Graves' hyperthyroidism and ophthalmopathy. Authors of the study amplified TCR beta CDR3 regions from RNA transcripts. Initially, a first-round RT-PCR of the TCR CDR3 employed the HTBI primer set. One entry per CDR3 protein results from TCRdb running MiXCR on the multiplex PCR reads. The sample contains 600,000 to 800,000 distinct CDR3 sequences, 35% of which appear only once. Material for sequencing was blood. The receptor set was obtained from a woman aged 40 to 49 with Graves' hyperthyroidism.

Only a few counts were recorded for this clonotype. The J gene is TRBJ2-5, the V gene TRBV24-1; 10 positions agree with TRBD2. With V trimmed by 3 bases and J by 3 bases, 3 bases remained unmatched. The germline V gene has CDR1 KGHDR and CDR2 SFDVKD. There are 15 residues in the CDR3. The DNA of the CDR3 is TGTGCCACCAGTGATCCACTAGCGGGGAAAGAGACCCAGTACTTC. Translating gives CATSDPLAGKETQYF.

The chain uses TRBV20-1 and TRBJ2-7; D not resolved. V shed 6 bases and J shed 5 bases, with 20 bases lying between them. The CDR3 is 14 residues long. The germline gives CDR1 DFQATT, CDR2 SNEGSKA (reference sequence). CDR3 DNA: TGCAGTGCACCACGAGCTGGAGAAATCCACGAGCAGTACTTC. The encoded protein is CSAPRAGEIHEQYF.

The chain employs TRBV29-1 and TRBJ1-2, with 7 bases identical to TRBD1. Germline loops: CDR1 SQVTM, CDR2 ANQGSEA. This CDR3 has 13 amino acids. The ends lost 4 bases at V and 4 bases at J; junction bases unmatched: 6. The CDR3 nucleotides read TGCAGCGTTGTAGGGGGCGTCTTCTATGGCTACACCTTC. This translates into CSVVGGVFYGYTF.

This clonotype was observed a few times. The chain's CDR3 is CASSPETYSPLHF. CDR3 in DNA: TGTGCCAGCTCACCAGAGACGTATTCACCCCTCCACTTT. V is TRBV18 and J is TRBJ1-6; D remains unclear. CDR3 length equals 13 residues. V gave up 2 bases and J gave up 8 bases, with 7 bases separating them. From germline, CDR1 is KGHSH and CDR2 LQKENI.

This clonotype showed up many times. V and J are TRBV25-1 and TRBJ1-1; 8 nucleotides line up with TRBD1. The CDR3 is 16 amino acids. V trimming: 4 bases; J trimming: 0 bases; junction bases outside the gene matches: 7. Germline V gene lookup returns CDR1 MGHDK and CDR2 SYGVNS. The CDR3 protein is CASSASDRGLNTEAFF. Here the CDR3 DNA reads TGTGCCAGCAGTGCCTCCGACAGGGGATTGAACACTGAAGCTTTCTTT.

This chain links TRBV5-1 with TRBJ1-6; possibly TRBD1 for D (5 bases). CDR1 is SGHRS and CDR2 is YFSETQ in the germline V gene. Trimming left V 9 bases short and J 5 bases short, with 9 bases between. The CDR3 length is 12 residues. In DNA, the CDR3 is TGCGCCAAGGACATGGATAATTCACCCCTCCACTTT. Residues: CAKDMDNSPLHF.

V usage is TRBV19 and J usage is TRBJ2-2; D unresolved. Germline V gives CDR1 LNHDA, CDR2 SQIVND (reference sequence). Trimming left V 8 bases short and J 6 bases short, with 13 bases between. The CDR3 loop spans 13 amino acids. The CDR3 DNA reads as TGTGCCAGTGGGATAGTTGGGGCCGGGGAGCTGTTTTTT. Translated: CASGIVGAGELFF.

V usage is TRBV19 and J usage is TRBJ1-2; no reliable D call. This CDR3 contains 12 residues. CDR1 and CDR2 from the germline V gene are LNHDA and SQIVND (reference sequence). Trimming shortened V by 11 bases and J by 8 bases, and 18 bases separated the two germline ends. The CDR3 nucleotides are TGTGCCTCCTTGGAGAGTCAAAGGGGCTACACCTTC. This encodes CASLESQRGYTF.

The chain couples TRBV11-2 to TRBJ1-2; a weak D match, TRBD1 (5 bases). The CDR3 length is 13 residues. Per germline, CDR1 SGHAT and CDR2 FQNNGV. Trimming stripped 8 bases from V and 12 bases from J, with 22 bases between. CDR3 residues: CASGPASGSAHTF. DNA of the CDR3: TGTGCCAGCGGCCCCGCTTCAGGGTCGGCCCACACCTTC.

This clonotype occurred many times. The chain has TRBV2 and TRBJ1-5; D unclear. CDR3 length: 15 amino acids. Germline V gives CDR1 SNHLY, CDR2 FYNNEI. The V and J ends lost 3 bases and 5 bases respectively, with 14 bases between them. The CDR3 region has the DNA TGTGCCAGCAGTGACGAGGGATGGGGTTATCAGCCCCAGCATTTT. Its translation: CASSDEGWGYQPQHF.

This chain joins TRBV6-5 and TRBJ2-5; tentatively, D is TRBD2 (7 bases). V was shortened by 5 bases and J by 2 bases, with 21 bases between the two germline ends. Germline CDR1 MNHEY, CDR2 SVGAGI. The CDR3 consists of 17 residues. The CDR3 loop reads CASSQGTGGPSQETQYF. DNA for the CDR3: TGTGCCAGCAGTCAAGGAACGGGGGGCCCTTCGCAAGAGACCCAGTACTTC.

V and J are TRBV2 and TRBJ1-4; 8 bases agree with TRBD1. The CDR3 runs 13 residues. CDR1 is SNHLY and CDR2 is FYNNEI in the germline V gene. V shed 8 bases, J shed 7 bases, and the junction held 6 bases outside the gene matches. CDR3 in amino acids: CASGGTGGEKLFF. CDR3 bases: TGTGCCAGCGGTGGGACAGGAGGTGAAAAACTGTTTTTT.

Only a few counts were recorded for this clonotype. This rearrangement joins TRBV14 to TRBJ1-5; D unclear. The CDR3 extends over 19 amino acids. Trimming took 3 bases from V and 0 from J, leaving 21 bases between them. CDR1 is SGHDN and CDR2 is FVKESK in the germline V gene. This CDR3 is CASSHKTPNIIYSNQPQHF. The CDR3 DNA is TGTGCCAGCAGCCACAAGACACCCAACATTATCTATAGCAATCAGCCCCAGCATTTT. The full variable domain, with the rest looked up from reference TRBV14 and TRBJ1-5, is EAGVTQFPSHSVIEKGQTVTLRCDPISGHDNLYWYRRVMGKEIKFLLHFVKESKQDESGMPNNRFLAERTGGTYSTLKVQPAELEDSGVYFCASSHKTPNIIYSNQPQHFGDGTRLSIL.

This clonotype appeared many times. The chain employs TRBV11-2 and TRBJ1-2; D is undetermined. This CDR3 contains 13 residues. V lost 1 base and J 1 base, leaving 4 bases between the germline ends. The germline CDR1 and CDR2 sequences are SGHAT and FQNNGV. CDR3 sequence reads: CASSLASNYGYTF. Written as DNA, the CDR3 is TGTGCCAGCAGCTTAGCCAGTAACTATGGCTACACCTTC.

This clonotype came up many times. The V gene is TRBV7-9, the J gene TRBJ2-7, with a tentative D call TRBD2 (6 bases). Trimming took off 3 bases at V and 2 bases at J, with 11 bases between the two ends. CDR1 is SEHNR, CDR2 FQNEAQ, per germline (reference sequence). The CDR3 is 14 amino acids. The CDR3 reads CASSLEGGTYEQYF. CDR3 DNA: TGTGCCAGCAGCTTGGAAGGAGGGACCTACGAGCAGTACTTC.

The chain uses TRBV13 and TRBJ2-2; 7 nucleotides agree with TRBD2. V was clipped by 3 bases and J by 0 bases; unmatched bases: 1. The germline CDR1 and CDR2 sequences are PRHDT and FYEKMQ (reference sequence). The CDR3 runs to 15 residues. The DNA of the CDR3 is TGTGCCAGCAGCTTCGCGGGGGCGAACACCGGGGAGCTGTTTTTT. It is translated as CASSFAGANTGELFF.

This clonotype was counted at least ten times. DNA for the CDR3: TGTGCCAGCAGCTTCAGTAAGGAAGCTTTCTTT. As protein: CASSFSKEAFF. V and J are TRBV13 and TRBJ1-1; D is undetermined. Germline V CDR1 and CDR2: PRHDT, FYEKMQ (reference sequence). V lost 3 bases, J lost 8 bases, and 7 bases lay in between. The CDR3 totals 11 residues.

This clonotype has just one count. The rearrangement uses TRBV20-1 and TRBJ2-3; 9 bases are shared with TRBD2. There are 19 residues in the CDR3. V gave up 1 base and J gave up 0 bases; unmatched junction bases: 14. The germline V gene encodes CDR1 DFQATT and CDR2 SNEGSKA (reference sequence). CDR3 sequence reads: CSARVRPGTSITSTDTQYF. The CDR3, as DNA: TGCAGTGCTAGAGTACGGCCCGGGACTAGCATCACTAGCACAGATACGCAGTATTTT.